These 13 T cell receptor beta chains came from one sample sequenced in a study of blood T cell repertoires in COVID-19. Produced via immunoSEQ multiplex PCR; TCRdb's table is partial and in-frame only. The profile shows some 160,000 clones, 70% to 80% of them singletons. Sequencing input: PBMCs or T cells enriched from blood (not recorded which). These receptors originate from a woman aged 70 to 79 in a cohort exposed to, infected with or recovered from COVID-19 (not recorded which).

Concerning this clone: This specimen includes other DNA sequences encoding the same CDR3. This chain joins TRBV7-8 and TRBJ1-1; D gene uncertain. The germline V gene has CDR1 SGHVS and CDR2 FQNEAQ. V shed 1 base and J shed 1 base, with 7 bases lying between them. This CDR3 has 14 amino acids. The CDR3 nucleotides read TGTGCCAGCAGCTTAGTGTCAGGGAACACTGAAGCTTTCTTT. Protein sequence: CASSLVSGNTEAFF.

The chain couples TRBV2 to TRBJ2-7; D not certain. Germline loops: CDR1 SNHLY, CDR2 FYNNEI. Trimming shortened V by 6 bases and J by 3 bases, and 18 bases separated the two germline ends. This CDR3 has 15 amino acids. The CDR3 DNA follows: TGTGCCAGCAGGGCCCGATACTCAGACTTCTACGAGCAGTACTTC. The encoded protein is CASRARYSDFYEQYF.

The chain links TRBV4-1 to TRBJ1-1, with 7 bases that match TRBD1. The V and J ends lost 3 bases and 3 bases, in that order; junction bases with no gene match: 7. Germline CDR1 reads MGHRA; CDR2 reads YSYEKL. This CDR3 contains 15 residues. The CDR3 sequence: CASSHQDRPDTEAFF. CDR3 DNA: TGCGCCAGCAGCCATCAGGACAGGCCCGACACTGAAGCTTTCTTT.

The gene calls are TRBV18 and TRBJ2-7; D gene uncertain. Germline V CDR1 and CDR2: KGHSH, LQKENI. The ends were cut back, 2 bases at V and 6 bases at J, with 8 bases in the middle. The CDR3 length is 12 residues. This CDR3 is CASSPYVAEQYF. The DNA for the CDR3 is TGTGCCAGCTCACCATACGTAGCCGAGCAGTACTTC.

This clone occurred once. This chain connects TRBV6-4 to TRBJ2-1; TRBD1 might be the D (5 bases). The germline V gene has CDR1 MRHNA and CDR2 SNTAGT. The CDR3 has 13 amino acids. Trimming removed 3 bases from V and 7 bases from J, with 10 bases in between. The CDR3 DNA sequence: TGTGCCAGCAGTGAGCAGGGTGAGAATGAGCAGTTCTTC. Residues: CASSEQGENEQFF.

V is TRBV2 and J is TRBJ1-5, with D possibly TRBD1 on 6 matching bases. Looked up from germline, CDR1 is SNHLY and CDR2 is FYNNEI. There are 14 residues in the CDR3. Trimming removed 6 bases from V and 4 bases from J, with 13 bases in between. CDR3 loop: CASSGQRANQPQHF. The CDR3 region has the DNA TGTGCCAGCAGCGGACAGAGAGCTAATCAGCCCCAGCATTTT.

The rearrangement links TRBV4-3 to TRBJ1-6; D perhaps matches TRBD1 (6 bases). Trimming left V 2 bases short and J 9 bases short, with 14 bases between. This CDR3 spans 15 amino acids. CDR1 and CDR2 (germline): LGHNA, YSLEER. The CDR3 DNA follows: TGCGCCAGCAGCCAAATCCAACAGGGTGGTTCACCCCTCCACTTT. Translation gives CASSQIQQGGSPLHF.

V gene TRBV2 combines with J gene TRBJ1-2; D gene uncertain. The CDR3 extends over 11 amino acids. The ends were cut back, 8 bases at V and 4 bases at J, with 8 bases in the middle. CDR1 is SNHLY and CDR2 is FYNNEI in the germline V gene. This CDR3 is CASREGYGYTF. CDR3 sequence (DNA): TGTGCCAGCCGGGAGGGCTATGGCTACACCTTC.

The rearrangement uses TRBV28 and TRBJ1-4; possible D gene TRBD1, 6 bases. This CDR3 contains 16 residues. CDR1 is MDHEN, CDR2 SYDVKM, per germline. The germline V and J ends were trimmed by 6 bases and 4 bases, with 18 bases remaining between them. The CDR3 here is CASSSAGGTDNEKLFF. The CDR3 DNA reads as TGTGCCAGCAGCTCGGCGGGGGGCACCGATAATGAAAAACTGTTTTTT.

The chain joins TRBV2 to TRBJ1-1; unclear D gene. Germline CDR1 and CDR2: SNHLY and FYNNEI. CDR3 size: 13 residues. V lost 4 bases and J lost 0, with 6 bases in between. CDR3 protein: CASSAQVNTEAFF. In DNA form, the CDR3 reads TGTGCCAGCAGTGCTCAGGTGAACACTGAAGCTTTCTTT.

This CDR3 reads CASSENHQRGYTF. The CDR3, as DNA: TGTGCCAGCAGTGAAAACCACCAGCGGGGCTACACCTTC. The chain uses TRBV25-1 and TRBJ1-2; D is undetermined. Trimming stripped 2 bases from V and 8 bases from J, with 12 bases between. The CDR3 totals 13 residues. CDR1 is MGHDK and CDR2 is SYGVNS in the germline V gene.

Comment on this clone: Other DNA sequences in this sample translate to the same CDR3. The chain links TRBV5-1 to TRBJ2-5; a possible D gene is TRBD1 (8 bases). The CDR3 sequence is 14 residues long. In germline, CDR1 is SGHRS, CDR2 YFSETQ. Trimming took 2 bases from V and 5 from J, leaving 13 bases between them. The CDR3 reads CASSFGQGGETQYF. The CDR3 region has the DNA TGCGCCAGCAGCTTTGGACAGGGAGGGGAGACCCAGTACTTC.

V and J are TRBV3-1 (or the pseudogene TRBV3-2) and TRBJ2-5, with 16 bases aligning to TRBD2. With 2 bases clipped from V and 5 bases from J, the junction kept 5 bases outside the gene matches. Germline V lookup: CDR1 LGHDT, CDR2 YNNKEL (reference sequence). The CDR3 is made up of 17 amino acids. The CDR3: CASSQRGGLAGGETQYF. The CDR3 coding sequence is TGTGCCAGCAGCCAACGGGGGGGACTAGCGGGAGGGGAGACCCAGTACTTC.